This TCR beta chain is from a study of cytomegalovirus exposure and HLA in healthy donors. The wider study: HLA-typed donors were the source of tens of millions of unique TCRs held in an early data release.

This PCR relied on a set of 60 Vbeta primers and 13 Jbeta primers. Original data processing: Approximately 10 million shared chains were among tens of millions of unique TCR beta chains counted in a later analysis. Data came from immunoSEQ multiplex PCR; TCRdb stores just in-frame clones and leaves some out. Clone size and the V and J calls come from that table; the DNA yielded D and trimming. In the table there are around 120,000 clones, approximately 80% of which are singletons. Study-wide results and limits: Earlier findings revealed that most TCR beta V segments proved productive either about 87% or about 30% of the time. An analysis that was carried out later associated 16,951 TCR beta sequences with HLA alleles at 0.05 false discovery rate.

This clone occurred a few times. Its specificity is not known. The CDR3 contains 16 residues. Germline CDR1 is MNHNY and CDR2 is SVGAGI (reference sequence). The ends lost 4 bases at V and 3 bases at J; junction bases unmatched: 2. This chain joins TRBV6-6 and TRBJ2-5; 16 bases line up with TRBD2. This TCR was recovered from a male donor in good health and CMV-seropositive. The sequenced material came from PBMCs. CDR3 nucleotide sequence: TGTGCCAGCAGTTTCGGGACTAGCGGGAGGGAAGAGACCCAGTACTTC. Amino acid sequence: CASSFGTSGREETQYF.